These T cell receptor beta chains were read from a single sample in a study of blood T cells in healthy people across ages. TCRdb used MiXCR to reprocess the 5' RACE reads, holding one entry per CDR3 protein. The sample lists 350,000 to 450,000 distinct CDR3 sequences; 50% to 60% were seen once. The sequencing sample was made of blood. Source of these receptors: a man aged 55 to 70 in good health. Both conserved end residues are part of each CDR3. Each record gives: J gene, clone size, V gene, D gene, CDR3 protein, CDR3 DNA. The D gene is left open where the match is weak. Size tells how often a clone was seen (once, few, many) or the class of an expanded clone, and some rows leave it out.

j_call: TRBJ2-1; clone_size: -; v_call: TRBV4-2; d_call: -; cdr3_aa: CASSQDRAEPYNEQFF; cdr3_nt: TGTGCCAGCAGCCAAGATAGGGCGGAGCCCTACAATGAGCAGTTCTTC
j_call: TRBJ2-1; clone_size: -; v_call: TRBV29-1; d_call: TRBD1; cdr3_aa: CSVAGQGNTYNEQFF; cdr3_nt: TGCAGCGTGGCCGGACAGGGGAACACCTACAATGAGCAGTTCTTC
j_call: TRBJ2-7; clone_size: few; v_call: TRBV4-2; d_call: TRBD2; cdr3_aa: CASSLDRFSGSPHEQYF; cdr3_nt: TGTGCCAGCAGCCTTGACCGATTTAGCGGGAGCCCCCACGAGCAGTACTTC
j_call: TRBJ2-7; clone_size: -; v_call: TRBV5-1; d_call: -; cdr3_aa: CASHTYEQYF; cdr3_nt: TGCGCCAGCCACACCTACGAGCAGTACTTC
j_call: TRBJ2-1; clone_size: few; v_call: TRBV7-2; d_call: TRBD2; cdr3_aa: CASSLASSGGAYNEQFF; cdr3_nt: TGTGCCAGCAGCTTAGCGTCTAGCGGGGGGGCCTACAATGAGCAGTTCTTC
j_call: TRBJ1-2; clone_size: -; v_call: TRBV20-1; d_call: TRBD1; cdr3_aa: CSAGRTGSGYTF; cdr3_nt: TGCAGTGCTGGCAGGACAGGGTCTGGCTACACCTTC
j_call: TRBJ1-4; clone_size: -; v_call: TRBV7-9; d_call: -; cdr3_aa: CASSLAGGLSNEKLFF; cdr3_nt: TGTGCCAGCAGCTTAGCGGGTGGGCTAAGTAATGAAAAACTGTTTTTT
j_call: TRBJ2-5; clone_size: -; v_call: TRBV6-5; d_call: TRBD2; cdr3_aa: CASSYGMGGTQETQYF; cdr3_nt: TGTGCCAGCAGTTATGGGATGGGGGGGACTCAAGAGACCCAGTACTTC
j_call: TRBJ2-6; clone_size: -; v_call: TRBV15; d_call: TRBD2; cdr3_aa: CATSITWTSGKFSGANVLTF; cdr3_nt: TGTGCCACCAGCATCACCTGGACTAGCGGGAAGTTTTCCGGGGCCAACGTCCTGACTTTC
j_call: TRBJ2-7; clone_size: once; v_call: TRBV11-3; d_call: -; cdr3_aa: CASSSRGAHEQYF; cdr3_nt: TGTGCCAGCAGCTCCCGAGGGGCCCACGAGCAGTACTTC
j_call: TRBJ2-1; clone_size: -; v_call: TRBV20-1; d_call: -; cdr3_aa: CSAPAARGNEQFF; cdr3_nt: TGCAGTGCTCCAGCGGCCCGGGGTAATGAGCAGTTCTTC
j_call: TRBJ2-1; clone_size: -; v_call: TRBV24-1; d_call: TRBD1; cdr3_aa: CATSDRGQGQFF; cdr3_nt: TGTGCCACCAGTGACCGCGGACAGGGACAGTTCTTC
j_call: TRBJ2-1; clone_size: once; v_call: TRBV4-2; d_call: -; cdr3_aa: CASSQDNNGPHNEQFF; cdr3_nt: TGTGCCAGCAGCCAAGATAATAACGGTCCGCACAATGAGCAGTTCTTC
j_call: TRBJ2-3; clone_size: -; v_call: TRBV20-1; d_call: TRBD2; cdr3_aa: CSAVSRGGGADTQYF; cdr3_nt: TGCAGTGCTGTAAGCCGGGGGGGAGGGGCAGATACGCAGTATTTT
j_call: TRBJ2-5; clone_size: -; v_call: TRBV15; d_call: -; cdr3_aa: CATRERTFQETQYF; cdr3_nt: TGTGCCACCCGAGAAAGGACCTTCCAAGAGACCCAGTACTTC
j_call: TRBJ2-1; clone_size: few; v_call: TRBV12-5; d_call: -; cdr3_aa: CASGFVRDEQFF; cdr3_nt: TGTGCTAGTGGTTTTGTCAGGGATGAGCAGTTCTTC
j_call: TRBJ2-3; clone_size: -; v_call: TRBV3-1; d_call: -; cdr3_aa: CASSQTASTDTQYF; cdr3_nt: TGTGCCAGCAGCCAAACAGCAAGCACAGATACGCAGTATTTT
j_call: TRBJ2-7; clone_size: once; v_call: TRBV20-1; d_call: -; cdr3_aa: CSASGGHEQYF; cdr3_nt: TGCAGTGCTAGCGGAGGGCACGAGCAGTACTTC
j_call: TRBJ2-7; clone_size: -; v_call: TRBV20-1; d_call: -; cdr3_aa: CSALISYEQYF; cdr3_nt: TGCAGTGCTCTTATTTCCTACGAGCAGTACTTC
j_call: TRBJ2-7; clone_size: -; v_call: TRBV3-1; d_call: TRBD2; cdr3_aa: CASGRGPSYEQYF; cdr3_nt: TGTGCCAGCGGGAGGGGCCCTTCCTACGAGCAGTACTTC
j_call: TRBJ2-1; clone_size: -; v_call: TRBV6-5; d_call: TRBD2; cdr3_aa: CASTQRRGTSGNEQFF; cdr3_nt: TGTGCCAGCACTCAGAGGAGGGGGACTAGCGGCAATGAGCAGTTCTTC
j_call: TRBJ2-7; clone_size: -; v_call: TRBV7-2; d_call: TRBD1; cdr3_aa: CASSHPDRAPYEQYF; cdr3_nt: TGTGCCAGCAGCCATCCAGACAGGGCCCCCTACGAGCAGTACTTC
j_call: TRBJ2-7; clone_size: -; v_call: TRBV20-1; d_call: TRBD1; cdr3_aa: CSADALGQGVENEQYF; cdr3_nt: TGCAGTGCTGACGCCCTGGGACAGGGGGTTGAAAACGAGCAGTACTTC
j_call: TRBJ2-7; clone_size: many; v_call: TRBV29-1; d_call: -; cdr3_aa: CSVEEGYEQYF; cdr3_nt: TGCAGCGTTGAAGAAGGCTACGAGCAGTACTTC
j_call: TRBJ2-1; clone_size: once; v_call: TRBV6-6; d_call: -; cdr3_aa: CASSHLGPSYNEQFF; cdr3_nt: TGTGCCAGCAGCCATCTCGGGCCCTCCTACAATGAGCAGTTCTTC
j_call: TRBJ2-7; clone_size: -; v_call: TRBV4-3; d_call: TRBD1; cdr3_aa: CASSANRGPSYEQYF; cdr3_nt: TGCGCCAGCAGCGCCAACAGGGGCCCCTCCTACGAGCAGTACTTC
j_call: TRBJ2-5; clone_size: few; v_call: TRBV13; d_call: -; cdr3_aa: CASSSLIQGELETQYF; cdr3_nt: TGTGCCAGCAGTTCCCTTATACAGGGAGAATTAGAGACCCAGTACTTC